The 17 T cell receptor beta chains listed next were all sequenced from one sample in a study of T cells in localized non-small cell lung cancer. Data came from immunoSEQ multiplex PCR; TCRdb stores just in-frame clones and leaves some out. The data contain over 70,000 clones, approximately 90% of them singletons. Sequenced here: PBMCs, sampled before any cancer treatment. All receptors come from a woman aged 35 to 69 with stage II squamous cell lung carcinoma.

The chain uses TRBV7-8 and TRBJ2-4, with D possibly TRBD1 on 6 matching bases. V was pared by 5 bases and J by 0 bases, with 23 bases between. The CDR3 has 19 residues. Per the germline V gene, CDR1 is SGHVS and CDR2 is FQNEAQ. CDR3 in amino acids: CASSDKIGQMTIAKNIQYF. In DNA form, the CDR3 reads TGTGCCAGCAGCGATAAGATAGGACAGATGACAATAGCCAAAAACATTCAGTACTTC. Variable domain in full (rest from reference TRBV7-8 and TRBJ2-4): GAGVSQSPRYKVAKRGQDVALRCDPISGHVSLFWYQQALGQGPEFLTYFQNEAQLDKSGLPSDRFFAERPEGSVSTLKIQRTQQEDSAVYLCASSDKIGQMTIAKNIQYFGAGTRLSVL.

The J gene is TRBJ2-2, the V gene TRBV11-2, with 8 bases matching TRBD2. CDR1 is SGHAT, CDR2 FQNNGV, per germline. J was trimmed by 4 bases and V by 4 bases; bases with no gene match: 14. The CDR3 loop spans 18 amino acids. DNA of the CDR3: TGTGCCAGCAGCTCCCCTCGGGGACGGGAGGGCCCCACCGGGGAGCTGTTTTTT. This translates into CASSSPRGREGPTGELFF.

The chain uses TRBV5-1 and TRBJ2-7, with D possibly TRBD1 on 5 matching bases. The germline V gene has CDR1 SGHRS and CDR2 YFSETQ. Trimming removed 4 bases from V and 0 bases from J, with 11 bases in between. This CDR3 is built from 14 residues. The CDR3, as DNA: TGCGCCAGCAGCGCGAACAGGATCTCCTACGAGCAGTACTTC. The encoded protein is CASSANRISYEQYF.

The gene calls are TRBV5-1 and TRBJ1-1, with a weak D call TRBD1 (6 bases). Germline values: CDR1 SGHRS, CDR2 YFSETQ. Trimming stripped 0 bases from V and 11 bases from J, with 11 bases between. This CDR3 comprises 12 residues. The CDR3 is CASSLVGGHAFF. As DNA, the CDR3 is TGCGCCAGCAGCTTGGTTGGGGGGCACGCTTTCTTT.

A few counts support this clone. J is TRBJ1-5 and V is TRBV6-1; D might be TRBD1 (5 bases). Germline assignment: CDR1 MNHNS and CDR2 SASEGT. This CDR3 is 16 amino acids long. V dropped 2 bases and J dropped 2 bases, with 13 bases sitting between them. This CDR3 is CASSERESRGNQPQHF. CDR3 nucleotide sequence: TGTGCCAGCAGTGAAAGGGAATCCAGGGGCAATCAGCCCCAGCATTTT.

This clone was seen once. The chain combines TRBV27 with TRBJ2-6, with D perhaps matching TRBD2 (6 bases). CDR3 length: 14 amino acids. The V gene's germline CDR1 is MNHEY and CDR2 SMNVEV (reference sequence). The V end lost 5 bases, the J end lost 2 bases, and 7 bases lay between the germline ends. CDR3 sequence: CASSRRAGANVLTF. In nucleotides, the CDR3 is TGTGCCAGCAGTAGGAGGGCTGGGGCCAACGTCCTGACTTTC.

V gene TRBV5-1 combines with J gene TRBJ1-6, with TRBD1 as a possible D gene (6 bases). This CDR3 region has 15 residues. Germline values: CDR1 SGHRS, CDR2 YFSETQ. Trimming stripped 3 bases from V and 6 bases from J, with 13 bases between. CDR3 sequence reads: CASSSQGIPNSPLHF. The CDR3 DNA reads TGCGCCAGCAGCTCCCAGGGGATCCCTAATTCACCCCTCCACTTT.

This chain connects TRBV28 to TRBJ2-7, with 8 positions matching TRBD1. Trimming took 7 bases from V and 2 from J; bases not matched to a gene: 4. This CDR3 spans 13 amino acids. The germline CDR1 and CDR2 sequences are MDHEN and SYDVKM. This CDR3 is CASNPGQAYEQYF. For the CDR3, the DNA is TGTGCCAGCAATCCGGGACAGGCCTACGAGCAGTACTTC.

This clone was detected once. The rearrangement uses TRBV6-1 and TRBJ2-1; 8 bases fit TRBD2. The CDR3 has 15 amino acids. Unmatched junction bases numbered 13, after V lost 10 bases and J lost 5 bases. Germline V gives CDR1 MNHNS, CDR2 SASEGT. CDR3 DNA sequence: TGTGCCACCACCCCCCGTTGGCGGGGGGACAATGAGCAGTTCTTC. This translates into CATTPRWRGDNEQFF.

The V and J genes are TRBV28 and TRBJ1-1, with TRBD1 identical over 7 bases. From germline, CDR1 is MDHEN and CDR2 SYDVKM. CDR3 length: 13 amino acids. With 6 bases clipped from V and 6 bases from J, the junction kept 7 bases outside the gene matches. The CDR3 sequence: CASSTQGIAEAFF. Written as DNA, the CDR3 is TGTGCCAGCAGCACACAGGGGATCGCTGAAGCTTTCTTT.

This chain uses TRBV2 with TRBJ2-5; tentatively, D is TRBD1 (5 bases). Germline V gene data show CDR1 as SNHLY and CDR2 as FYNNEI. The CDR3 runs 17 residues. Deletions cut 2 bases from V and 3 bases from J, with 19 bases between. The CDR3: CASSERGPWLDKETQYF. CDR3 nucleotides: TGTGCCAGCAGTGAAAGGGGCCCGTGGCTAGATAAAGAGACCCAGTACTTC.

The gene calls are TRBV28 and TRBJ1-1; unclear D gene. The CDR3 runs 13 residues. Deletions cut 3 bases from V and 3 bases from J, with 8 bases between. The germline V gene encodes CDR1 MDHEN and CDR2 SYDVKM. CDR3 amino acids: CASSFRVDTEAFF. For the CDR3, the DNA is TGTGCCAGCAGTTTTCGGGTTGACACTGAAGCTTTCTTT. The full variable domain, in which reference TRBV28 and TRBJ1-1 provide the parts outside the CDR3, is DVKVTQSSRYLVKRTGEKVFLECVQDMDHENMFWYRQDPGLGLRLIYFSYDVKMKEKGDIPEGYSVSREKKERFSLILESASTNQTSMYLCASSFRVDTEAFFGQGTRLTVV.

This clone was seen a handful of times. This chain links TRBV7-9 with TRBJ2-5; either TRBD1 or TRBD2 may fit D (7 bases each). Germline loops: CDR1 SEHNR, CDR2 FQNEAQ (reference sequence). The V gene lost 8 bases and the J gene lost 5 bases, with 12 bases spanning the gap. This CDR3 contains 12 residues. Written as DNA, the CDR3 is TGTGCCAGCGGGGAGGGGGCCGAGACCCAGTACTTC. Translating it yields CASGEGAETQYF.

The rearrangement joins TRBV28 to TRBJ1-1; the D is unclear. The V end was cut by 7 bases, the J end by 0 bases, with 15 bases between. Germline CDR1 is MDHEN and CDR2 is SYDVKM. The CDR3 totals 15 residues. CDR3 residues: CASTPSRTVNTEAFF. As DNA, the CDR3 is TGTGCCAGCACTCCCTCCCGGACGGTGAACACTGAAGCTTTCTTT.

The chain links TRBV5-5 to TRBJ2-7, with D perhaps TRBD2 (5 bases). The germline V and J ends were trimmed by 1 base and 3 bases, with 14 bases remaining between them. This CDR3 is 15 amino acids long. Germline lookup yields CDR1 SGHKS and CDR2 YYEKEE (reference sequence). CDR3 in amino acids: CASSLYYPGNYEQYF. CDR3 nucleotides: TGTGCCAGCAGCTTGTATTACCCGGGGAACTACGAGCAGTACTTC. Full variable domain (remainder filled in from reference TRBV5-5 and TRBJ2-7): DAGVTQSPTHLIKTRGQQVTLRCSPISGHKSVSWYQQVLGQGPQFIFQYYEKEERGRGNFPDRFSARQFPNYSSELNVNALLLGDSALYLCASSLYYPGNYEQYFGPGTRLTVT.

This clone occurred a few times. This chain connects TRBV20-1 to TRBJ2-3; D unresolved. Germline assignment: CDR1 DFQATT and CDR2 SNEGSKA (reference sequence). The CDR3 extends over 11 amino acids. V gave up 3 bases and J gave up 2 bases, with 3 bases separating them. CDR3: CSASHTDTQYF. In nucleotides, the CDR3 is TGCAGTGCTAGTCACACAGATACGCAGTATTTT.

The chain employs TRBV27 and TRBJ2-1, with 7 bases fitting TRBD1. Germline V gene sequence: CDR1 MNHEY, CDR2 SMNVEV (reference sequence). The CDR3 loop spans 17 amino acids. The V and J ends lost 5 bases and 1 base, in that order; junction bases with no gene match: 11. This CDR3 reads CASSPQAGRGSYNEQFF. The CDR3, as DNA: TGTGCCAGCAGTCCCCAGGCTGGCAGGGGGTCCTACAATGAGCAGTTCTTC.